This T cell receptor beta chain was profiled in a study of pediatric ulcerative colitis (dated by TCRdb to between 2017 and 2020). For the wider study: Pancolitis was present in roughly seven ulcerative colitis patients and left-sided colitis in two, and histology consistent with ulcerative colitis was found in all of these patients. From nine newly diagnosed, treatment-naive pediatric ulcerative colitis patients and a few non-IBD control children, paired blood and rectal samples were collected. By Pediatric Ulcerative Colitis Activity Index, mild disease was classified in a couple of patients, moderate disease in several and acute severe colitis in three. Broader findings and caveats from the paper: Because repertoires were derived from total lymphocyte DNA, patterns in rare subsets such as regulatory T cells may not have been reflected. A couple of rectal CDR3 clonotypes were present in all ulcerative colitis patients and in none of the controls. Controls, mild-moderate and acute severe colitis patients were separated by rectal repertoire features, and reduced rectal diversity due to clonal expansions was observed in acute severe colitis. Compared with controls, ulcerative colitis patients showed significantly higher autologous blood-rectal clonal overlap, a finding that suggests increased T cell trafficking to inflamed tissue. Blood-derived T cells may have been included in the rectal pinch biopsies, particularly in patients with overt colitis. For technical reasons, blood samples from a couple of patients gave substantially fewer templates, and these samples were excluded from the blood-rectal overlap analysis. With only a handful of individuals, the healthy control group was small.

V and J lose 4 bases and 11 bases, and a span of 21 bases separates them. Measured from the cysteine to the phenylalanine, the CDR3 is 14 residues long. Of all the DNA, just the CDR3 is kept, 42 bases in frame from base 1. The germline V gene (reference sequence) yields GTSNPN for CDR1 and SVGIG for CDR2. Remarks on this clone: What this receptor recognizes is not known. No much larger clone exists at a distance of one base, and base qualities are not known.

Through the immunoSEQ TRB Survey service, multiplex V and J primers were used to amplify rearranged CDR3 beta regions from genomic DNA. To keep sequencing depth equal across samples, survey-level depth of up to 500,000 reads per sample was applied. Libraries were purified, pooled and sequenced on Illumina technology. On the study's bioinformatics: immunoSEQ online tools were used for productive clonality, sample overlap, pairwise scatters, CDR3 beta length, V/D/J gene usage and productiveness. Calculated diversity was defined as the number of unique rearrangements divided by total templates times 100, and Shannon and Simpson indices were additionally computed. Principal component analysis used the R prcomp function and ggbiplot package on Z-score normalized data. Morisita's index was used to measure clonal overlap between blood and rectum within each subject. TCRdb retrieved this table from immuneACCESS and kept in-frame rearrangements only. Not all clones are present; in checked studies, unresolved V genes account for under half, and no reason is known for the remainder. Clone size and the V and J calls come from that table; the DNA yielded D and trimming. The sample has tens of thousands of clones on record, over 65% of them singletons. Roughly 7.8% of the sample lies in the top ten.

During colonoscopy, one to two rectal pinch biopsies were obtained for research purposes. Before the diagnostic colonoscopy, none of the ulcerative colitis patients had been given immunosuppressive medication. Before DNA was isolated, the rectal biopsies underwent proteinase K digestion. The Wizard kit (Promega) was used to extract genomic DNA from both blood and intestinal samples. The rearranged chain carries TRBV30 and TRBJ2-1, and perhaps TRBD2 as D gene, on 5 matching bases. This TCR derives from a boy younger than 18 with severe ulcerative colitis. The sample taken for sequencing was gut tissue. The CDR3 reads as follows: CAWIVPGYRMKQFF. Read as DNA, the sequence is TGTGCCTGGATTGTTCCGGGGTATAGAATGAAGCAGTTCTTC.